What follows describes a single TCR beta chain. This sample is drawn from a study of shared T cell receptors in the human thymus. TCRdb keeps only in-frame clones here, not all; method: immunoSEQ multiplex PCR. The sample holds just under 550,000 clones, around three quarters seen once. Germline CDR1 and CDR2: MGHDK and SYGVNS. With 3 bases removed from V and 3 bases from J, the gap between germline ends came to 9 bases. The CDR3 length is 14 residues. The same data also went into a second study, on human thymus T cells. That report adds: Resections from corrective heart surgery supplied the thymus tissue. What related research reported was that thymic repertoires overlapped highly among unrelated individuals.

The J gene is TRBJ2-1, the V gene TRBV25-1, with D maybe TRBD1 (5 bases). The receptor comes from a boy under two years old with a congenital heart defect. What was sequenced was thymocytes. The CDR3 is CASSEEQVYNEQFF. CDR3 coding DNA: TGTGCCAGCAGTGAGGAACAGGTCTACAATGAGCAGTTCTTC.